This is a list of T cell receptor beta chains from one sample in a study of T-cell memory formation after mild COVID-19. TCRdb processed the 5' RACE reads anew with MiXCR; each CDR3 protein has one entry. The sample lists fewer than 550,000 distinct CDR3 sequences; 20% were seen once. The sample was PBMCs or a T cell subset sorted from them (not recorded which). Source of these receptors: an adult woman who had mild COVID-19 (a few samples of this study predate the infection). Cell type and time point are not known. CDR3s include the opening cysteine and the closing phenylalanine or tryptophan. The D gene is left open where the match is weak. The size of a clone is reported for some rows only, either as once, few or many, or as a class for expanded clones.

>TRBV12-3/TRBV12-4|NA|TRBJ1-2|TRBD1
CASSTTGGQNYGYTF
TGTGCCAGCAGTACGACAGGGGGCCAGAACTATGGCTACACCTTC
>TRBV29-1|NA|TRBJ2-1|NA
CSGVEGLTIYNEQFF
TGCAGCGGCGTCGAGGGGCTAACTATTTACAATGAGCAGTTCTTC
>TRBV7-6|NA|TRBJ2-7|NA
CASSPWTDTYEQYF
TGTGCCAGCAGCCCTTGGACTGATACCTACGAGCAGTACTTC
>TRBV2|NA|TRBJ1-5|NA
CASSGGPREHF
TGTGCCAGCAGTGGAGGGCCCCGGGAGCATTTT
>TRBV5-1|many|TRBJ1-2|NA
CASRENYGYTF
TGCGCCAGCAGAGAGAACTATGGCTACACCTTC
>TRBV4-2|NA|TRBJ1-1|NA
CASSQARIGANTEAFF
TGTGCCAGCAGCCAAGCCCGAATCGGGGCGAACACTGAAGCTTTCTTT
>TRBV4-1|few|TRBJ2-7|NA
CASSPQTSVYEQYF
TGCGCCAGCAGCCCTCAAACCAGCGTTTACGAGCAGTACTTC
>TRBV12-3/TRBV12-4|few|TRBJ1-2|NA
CASSLAARGGYGYTF
TGTGCCAGCAGTTTAGCAGCACGGGGAGGATATGGCTACACCTTC
>TRBV7-3|few|TRBJ2-1|TRBD2
CASSFIGLAGGPGIHEQFF
TGTGCCAGCAGCTTTATAGGTCTAGCGGGAGGGCCCGGTATCCATGAGCAGTTCTTC
>TRBV12-3/TRBV12-4|few|TRBJ1-3|TRBD1
CASSPTGTGSSGNTIYF
TGTGCCAGCAGTCCTACAGGGACAGGGAGCTCTGGAAACACCATATATTTT
>TRBV29-1|few|TRBJ1-1|TRBD1
CSVPGATGSAEAFF
TGCAGCGTTCCGGGGGCGACAGGGAGCGCTGAAGCTTTCTTT
>TRBV6-6|NA|TRBJ1-1|NA
CASTPSGPEAFF
TGTGCCAGCACCCCTTCGGGGCCGGAAGCTTTCTTT
>TRBV9|few|TRBJ2-7|TRBD2
CASSVVSKEENSGSGREQYF
TGTGCCAGCAGCGTAGTATCCAAGGAAGAAAATAGCGGGAGCGGCCGGGAGCAGTACTTC
>TRBV7-8|few|TRBJ2-6|TRBD1
CASHRDRFYSGANVLTF
TGTGCCAGCCACAGGGACAGGTTTTACTCTGGGGCCAACGTCCTGACTTTC
>TRBV20-1|few|TRBJ2-1|TRBD2
CSALAGYNEQFF
TGCAGTGCCTTAGCGGGATACAATGAGCAGTTCTTC
>TRBV20-1|NA|TRBJ1-5|NA
CSARDWGGQTQHF
TGCAGTGCTAGAGACTGGGGGGGGCAGACCCAGCATTTT
>TRBV13|few|TRBJ2-3|NA
CASSFHGASSLYF
TGTGCCAGCAGCTTCCACGGGGCGTCCTCCCTGTATTTT
>TRBV20-1|few|TRBJ1-5|TRBD1
CSVLDLEGGFDQPQHF
TGCAGTGTCCTAGATCTTGAAGGGGGCTTTGATCAGCCCCAGCATTTT
>TRBV5-5|NA|TRBJ2-5|TRBD2
CASSLGWLAGDQETQYF
TGTGCCAGCAGCTTGGGTTGGTTAGCGGGGGACCAAGAGACCCAGTACTTC
>TRBV20-1|NA|TRBJ2-1|TRBD2
CSASSEPGLAADNNEQFF
TGCAGTGCTAGTTCGGAACCGGGACTAGCCGCCGACAACAATGAGCAGTTCTTC
>TRBV9|NA|TRBJ2-3|TRBD2
CASSPLAGITDTQYF
TGTGCCAGCAGTCCTCTAGCGGGGATCACAGATACGCAGTATTTT
>TRBV20-1|few|TRBJ1-2|TRBD1
CSASRTGGRGYTF
TGCAGTGCTAGCCGGACAGGGGGACGTGGCTACACCTTC
>TRBV12-3/TRBV12-4|NA|TRBJ1-1|NA
CASSAREDDTEAFF
TGTGCCAGCAGTGCCCGGGAGGACGACACTGAAGCTTTCTTT
>TRBV12-3/TRBV12-4|few|TRBJ1-2|TRBD1
CASSLRQGQGASYGYTF
TGTGCCAGCAGTTTGCGCCAGGGACAGGGGGCTAGCTATGGCTACACCTTC
>TRBV12-3/TRBV12-4|few|TRBJ2-4|TRBD1
CASSRRDRASYF
TGTGCCAGCAGCCGACGGGACAGGGCATCGTACTTC
>TRBV7-8|NA|TRBJ2-7|NA
CASTPGTLSSYEQYF
TGTGCCAGCACCCCCGGGACTTTGAGCTCCTACGAGCAGTACTTC
>TRBV18|many|TRBJ2-5|NA
CASSGLQETQYF
TGTGCCAGCTCAGGATTACAAGAGACCCAGTACTTC
>TRBV4-1|few|TRBJ1-5|NA
CASSQATGGNQPQHF
TGCGCCAGCAGCCAAGCGACGGGTGGGAATCAGCCCCAGCATTTT
>TRBV6-5|few|TRBJ1-1|TRBD1
CASSNAPGGTEAFF
TGTGCCAGCAGTAACGCCCCAGGGGGCACTGAAGCTTTCTTT
>TRBV11-2|few|TRBJ2-4|TRBD1
CASSRQGYIQYF
TGTGCCAGCAGTCGACAGGGTTACATTCAGTACTTC
>TRBV19|NA|TRBJ2-3|NA
CASSIVGGLDTQYF
TGTGCCAGTAGTATCGTTGGAGGGCTGGATACGCAGTATTTT
>TRBV5-5|NA|TRBJ1-2|TRBD1
CASSLHGTGPANYGYTF
TGTGCCAGCAGCTTACACGGGACAGGGCCAGCTAACTATGGCTACACCTTC
>TRBV5-1|NA|TRBJ1-1|TRBD1
CASSFYGTANTEAFF
TGCGCCAGCAGCTTTTACGGGACAGCGAACACTGAAGCTTTCTTT
>TRBV9|NA|TRBJ1-6|NA
CASSVSWQNNSPLHF
TGTGCCAGCAGCGTTTCGTGGCAGAATAATTCACCCCTCCACTTT
>TRBV7-2|NA|TRBJ2-3|NA
CASSPRGEVLTDTQYF
TGTGCCAGCAGCCCCCGAGGGGAGGTGCTCACAGATACGCAGTATTTT
>TRBV30|NA|TRBJ1-1|TRBD1
CAWSATRDRGRTEAFF
TGTGCCTGGAGTGCAACAAGGGACAGGGGGCGAACTGAAGCTTTCTTT
>TRBV12-3/TRBV12-4|NA|TRBJ1-1|TRBD1
CASSLGGQGLAMNTEAFF
TGTGCCAGCAGTTTAGGGGGACAGGGCCTAGCAATGAACACTGAAGCTTTCTTT
>TRBV5-1|few|TRBJ1-2|TRBD1
CASRSPGTGGDGYTF
TGCGCCAGCAGAAGTCCCGGGACAGGGGGCGATGGCTACACCTTC
>TRBV24-1|NA|TRBJ2-1|NA
CATSDASWGEQFF
TGTGCCACCAGTGATGCTAGCTGGGGTGAGCAGTTCTTC
>TRBV7-3|NA|TRBJ2-2|TRBD1
CASSLTESRDRSWWDAGELFF
TGTGCCAGCAGCTTAACGGAATCCCGGGACAGGTCATGGTGGGACGCCGGGGAGCTGTTTTTT